These 15 T cell receptor beta chains were all obtained from the same sample, sequenced in a study of stem cell transplantation in POMP-related autoinflammatory disease. Study findings and constraints: Across all analyzed T-cell subsets, patients with PRAID tended toward reduced diversity and increased clonality. Fewer unique TRB V-J gene pairings were identified in patients with PRAID.

The table came from immunoSEQ multiplex PCR; TCRdb's copy has only in-frame clones and leaves some out. This table holds about 10,000 clones, around 87% found once. Their antigen targets remain unknown. This material consisted of CD8+ T cells from PBMCs, taken before stem cell transplantation. All receptors come from a human donor with POMP-related autoinflammation and immune dysregulation (PRAID).

The gene calls are TRBV5-1 and TRBJ2-7; D is uncertain. V lost 4 bases, J lost 1 base, and 6 bases lay in between. The CDR3 loop spans 12 amino acids. Looked up from germline, CDR1 is SGHRS and CDR2 is YFSETQ. The CDR3 spells CASSKASYEQYF. CDR3 bases: TGCGCCAGCAGCAAGGCATCCTACGAGCAGTACTTC.

The table lists this clone with a count of one. The chain joins TRBV28 to TRBJ2-7, with D possibly TRBD2 on 5 matching bases. CDR1 and CDR2 from the germline V gene are MDHEN and SYDVKM. V was cut by 5 bases and J by 2 bases, with 13 bases left in between. The CDR3 totals 14 residues. The CDR3 DNA is TGTGCCAGCAGTACCTCGGACTTAACCTACGAGCAGTACTTC. This gives the protein CASSTSDLTYEQYF.

This clone showed up just a few times. This sequence joins TRBV6-5 and TRBJ1-1; D gene unclear. This CDR3 has 13 residues. V dropped 8 bases and J dropped 0 bases, with 10 bases sitting between them. Germline V lookup: CDR1 MNHEY, CDR2 SVGAGI. CDR3 in amino acids: CASEGSMNTEAFF. The DNA of the CDR3 is TGTGCCAGCGAGGGATCAATGAACACTGAAGCTTTCTTT.

The chain is built from TRBV19 and TRBJ2-1; possibly TRBD2 for D (6 bases). V shed 5 bases and J shed 9 bases, with 17 bases lying between them. CDR3 length: 14 amino acids. CDR1 is LNHDA, CDR2 SQIVND, per germline (reference sequence). The CDR3 bases are TGTGCCAGTAGTCTGGTAGCGGAAGCCCCTGAGCAGTTCTTC. Amino acid sequence: CASSLVAEAPEQFF.

The genes are TRBV5-1 and TRBJ2-7, with TRBD2 identical over 7 bases. CDR3 length equals 13 residues. Germline CDR1 is SGHRS and CDR2 is YFSETQ. The V gene end was trimmed by 4 bases and the J gene end by 7 bases; junction bases not matched to a gene: 8. CDR3 in amino acids: CASSPGGVGEQYF. The CDR3 nucleotides read TGCGCCAGCAGCCCGGGGGGAGTGGGGGAGCAGTACTTC.

The table lists this clone with a count of one. V is TRBV25-1 and J is TRBJ2-7; a weak D match, TRBD2 (6 bases). Germline V CDR1 and CDR2: MGHDK, SYGVNS. Trimming shortened V by 1 base and J by 2 bases, and 12 bases separated the two germline ends. The CDR3 is 15 amino acids. The CDR3 region has the DNA TGTGCCAGCAGTGAATGGTCCACGGGGGCCTACGAGCAGTACTTC. Its translation is CASSEWSTGAYEQYF.

The chain links TRBV7-2 to TRBJ2-7; 9 bases line up with TRBD2. Germline loops: CDR1 SGHTA, CDR2 FQGNSA. The V segment lost 5 bases and the J segment 5 bases; nucleotides outside the gene matches: 16. The CDR3 totals 17 residues. The CDR3 DNA sequence: TGTGCCAGCAGCCCGACCCCTGGGCTAGCGGGATCCCACGAGCAGTACTTC. It is translated as CASSPTPGLAGSHEQYF.

This clone was detected only a few times. V usage is TRBV5-4 and J usage is TRBJ2-7; D may be TRBD2 (5 bases). Germline CDR1 SGHNT, CDR2 YYREEE (reference sequence). Trimming pared 3 bases from V and 3 bases from J, leaving 13 bases between. This CDR3 comprises 14 residues. The CDR3 region has the DNA TGTGCCAGCAGCTCGAGCGGTGCCGGCTACGAGCAGTACTTC. Protein sequence: CASSSSGAGYEQYF.

The count of this clone is one. The chain joins TRBV30 to TRBJ2-3; no clear D. This CDR3 contains 18 residues. CDR1 is GTSNPN and CDR2 is SVGIG in the germline V gene (reference sequence). The V end lost 1 base, the J end lost 2 bases, and 22 bases lay between the germline ends. The CDR3 region is CAWSDGSRFGQITDTQYF. The CDR3 DNA reads as TGTGCCTGGAGTGACGGGTCCCGATTCGGGCAGATCACAGATACGCAGTATTTT.

The chain recombines TRBV29-1 with TRBJ2-1; D might be TRBD1 or TRBD2, each matching 5 bases. The CDR3 is made up of 15 amino acids. Germline V gene sequence: CDR1 SQVTM, CDR2 ANQGSEA. V was trimmed by 4 bases and J by 8 bases, leaving 21 bases between them. This CDR3 is CSVVSLAGGFYEQFF. The DNA for the CDR3 is TGCAGCGTTGTTAGTCTAGCTGGGGGTTTTTATGAGCAGTTCTTC.

The CDR3 loop is CSVEDQVGQSHGYTF. The CDR3 DNA reads TGCAGCGTTGAAGATCAGGTGGGGCAATCGCATGGCTACACCTTC. V gene TRBV29-1 combines with J gene TRBJ1-2; D is possibly TRBD1 (5 bases). Trimming stripped 0 bases from V and 6 bases from J, with 17 bases between. The CDR3 has 15 amino acids. Germline V gene sequence: CDR1 SQVTM, CDR2 ANQGSEA.

The gene calls are TRBV2 and TRBJ2-4, with TRBD2 as a possible D gene (6 bases). Germline V gene sequence: CDR1 SNHLY, CDR2 FYNNEI. The V end was cut by 0 bases, the J end by 0 bases, with 18 bases between. The CDR3 totals 19 residues. CDR3 protein: CASSEAQSLALLAKNIQYF. The CDR3 DNA reads as TGTGCCAGCAGTGAAGCGCAGTCTCTAGCGCTTCTAGCCAAAAACATTCAGTACTTC.

The V gene is TRBV28, the J gene TRBJ1-4; 9 positions match TRBD1. Germline values: CDR1 MDHEN, CDR2 SYDVKM. J gave up 7 bases and V 5 bases, and 8 bases lay outside the gene matches. CDR3 length: 15 amino acids. The CDR3 DNA reads TGTGCCAGCAGTGGGACAGGGCGGTCAGGTGAAAAACTGTTTTTT. This codes for CASSGTGRSGEKLFF. Supplemented by reference TRBV28 and TRBJ1-4, the full variable domain reads DVKVTQSSRYLVKRTGEKVFLECVQDMDHENMFWYRQDPGLGLRLIYFSYDVKMKEKGDIPEGYSVSREKKERFSLILESASTNQTSMYLCASSGTGRSGEKLFFGSGTQLSVL.

The chain uses TRBV13 and TRBJ2-2, with 9 bases aligning to TRBD2. Unmatched junction bases numbered 11, after V lost 5 bases and J lost 7 bases. Germline V gene lookup returns CDR1 PRHDT and CDR2 FYEKMQ (reference sequence). The CDR3 is 16 residues long. CDR3 bases: TGTGCCAGCAGCGATTCCGGGACTAGCTATGACGGGGAGCTGTTTTTT. Amino acids: CASSDSGTSYDGELFF.

The gene calls are TRBV27 and TRBJ2-3; D assignment may be TRBD1 or TRBD2 (6 bases each). Germline assignment: CDR1 MNHEY and CDR2 SMNVEV (reference sequence). Trimming cost V 2 bases and J 0 bases, with 9 bases left between them. This CDR3 has 15 residues. DNA for the CDR3: TGTGCCAGCAGTTTAGGGGGGCCTAGCACAGATACGCAGTATTTT. Translated: CASSLGGPSTDTQYF.